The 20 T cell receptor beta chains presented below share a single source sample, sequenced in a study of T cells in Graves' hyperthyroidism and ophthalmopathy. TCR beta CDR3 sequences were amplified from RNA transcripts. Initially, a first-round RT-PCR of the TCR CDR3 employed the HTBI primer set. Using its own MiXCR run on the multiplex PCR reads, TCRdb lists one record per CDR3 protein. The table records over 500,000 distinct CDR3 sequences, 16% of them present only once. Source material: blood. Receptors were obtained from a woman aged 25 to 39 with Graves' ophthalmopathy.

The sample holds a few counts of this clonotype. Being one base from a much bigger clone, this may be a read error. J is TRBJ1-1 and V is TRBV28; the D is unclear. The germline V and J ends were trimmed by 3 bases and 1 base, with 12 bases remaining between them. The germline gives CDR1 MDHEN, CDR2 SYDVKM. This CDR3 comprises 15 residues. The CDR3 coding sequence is TGTGCCAGCAGTTTCGTGGGTCCACAGAACACTGAAGCTTTCTTT. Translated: CASSFVGPQNTEAFF.

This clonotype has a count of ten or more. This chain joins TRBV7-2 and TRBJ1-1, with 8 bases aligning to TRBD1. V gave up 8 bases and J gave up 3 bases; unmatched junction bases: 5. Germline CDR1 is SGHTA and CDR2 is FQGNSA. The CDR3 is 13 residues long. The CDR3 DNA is TGTGCCAGCGCGCGGACAGGGTACACTGAAGCTTTCTTT. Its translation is CASARTGYTEAFF.

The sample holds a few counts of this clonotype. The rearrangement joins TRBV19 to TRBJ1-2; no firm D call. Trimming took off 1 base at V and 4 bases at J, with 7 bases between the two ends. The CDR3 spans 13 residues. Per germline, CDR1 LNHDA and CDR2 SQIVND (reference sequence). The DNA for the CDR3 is TGTGCCAGTAGTATAGGAGGGATCTATGGCTACACCTTC. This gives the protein CASSIGGIYGYTF.

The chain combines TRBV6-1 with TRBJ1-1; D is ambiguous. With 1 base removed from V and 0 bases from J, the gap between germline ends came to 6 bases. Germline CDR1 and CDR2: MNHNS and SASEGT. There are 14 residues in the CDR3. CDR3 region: CASSEVPLNTEAFF. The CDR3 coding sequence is TGTGCCAGCAGTGAAGTCCCCCTGAACACTGAAGCTTTCTTT.

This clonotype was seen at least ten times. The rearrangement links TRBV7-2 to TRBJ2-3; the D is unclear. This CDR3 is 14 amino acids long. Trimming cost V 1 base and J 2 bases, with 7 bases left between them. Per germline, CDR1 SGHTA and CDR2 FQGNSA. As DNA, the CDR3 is TGTGCCAGCAGCTTAGTACAGTACACAGATACGCAGTATTTT. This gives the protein CASSLVQYTDTQYF.

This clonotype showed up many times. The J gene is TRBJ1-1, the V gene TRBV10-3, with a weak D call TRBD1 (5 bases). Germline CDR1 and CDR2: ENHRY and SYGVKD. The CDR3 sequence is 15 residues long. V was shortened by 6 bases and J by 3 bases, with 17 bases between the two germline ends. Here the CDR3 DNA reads TGTGCCATCAGGACGACTCTTGGGGCGGACACTGAAGCTTTCTTT. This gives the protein CAIRTTLGADTEAFF.

CDR3 sequence: CASSQGESGANVLTF. CDR3 DNA: TGTGCCAGCAGCCAAGGGGAGTCTGGGGCCAACGTCCTGACTTTC. The chain has TRBV4-2 and TRBJ2-6; possibly TRBD2 for D (5 bases). The CDR3 loop spans 15 amino acids. Deletions cut 1 base from V and 1 base from J, with 5 bases between. Germline V gene lookup returns CDR1 LGHNA and CDR2 YNFKEQ.

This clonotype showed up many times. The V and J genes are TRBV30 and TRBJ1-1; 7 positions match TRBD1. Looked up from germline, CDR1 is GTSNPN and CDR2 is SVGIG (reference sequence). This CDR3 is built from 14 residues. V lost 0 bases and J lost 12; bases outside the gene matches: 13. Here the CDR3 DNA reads TGTGCCTGGAGTGTCGTCAGACAGGGCCGGTCCACTTTCTTT. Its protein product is CAWSVVRQGRSTFF.

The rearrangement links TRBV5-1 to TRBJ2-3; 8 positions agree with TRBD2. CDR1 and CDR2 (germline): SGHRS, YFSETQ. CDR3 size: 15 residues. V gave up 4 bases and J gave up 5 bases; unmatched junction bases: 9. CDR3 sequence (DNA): TGCGCCAGCAGCAGAGGGGCTAGCGGGCTAGATACGCAGTATTTT. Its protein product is CASSRGASGLDTQYF.

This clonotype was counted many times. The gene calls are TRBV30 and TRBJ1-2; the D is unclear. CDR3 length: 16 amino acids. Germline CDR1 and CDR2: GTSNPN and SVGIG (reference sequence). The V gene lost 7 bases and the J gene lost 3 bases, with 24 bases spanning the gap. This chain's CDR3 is CAYGRQANLIYYGYTF. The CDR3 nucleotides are TGTGCCTATGGACGGCAGGCGAATCTAATTTACTATGGCTACACCTTC. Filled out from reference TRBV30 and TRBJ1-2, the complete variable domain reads SQTIHQWPATLVQPVGSPLSLECTVEGTSNPNLYWYRQAAGRGLQLLFYSVGIGQISSEVPQNLSASRPQDRQFILSSKKLLLSDSGFYLCAYGRQANLIYYGYTFGSGTRLTVV.

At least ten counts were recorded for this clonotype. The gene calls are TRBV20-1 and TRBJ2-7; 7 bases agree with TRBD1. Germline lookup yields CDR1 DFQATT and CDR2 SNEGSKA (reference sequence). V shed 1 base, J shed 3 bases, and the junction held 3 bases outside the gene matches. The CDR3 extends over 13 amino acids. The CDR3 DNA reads TGCAGTGCTAGAGCGGGACAGCACTACGAGCAGTACTTC. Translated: CSARAGQHYEQYF.

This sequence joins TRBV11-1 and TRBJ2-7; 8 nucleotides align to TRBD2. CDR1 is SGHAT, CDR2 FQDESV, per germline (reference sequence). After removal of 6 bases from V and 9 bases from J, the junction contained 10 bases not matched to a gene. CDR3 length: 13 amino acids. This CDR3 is CASRDTGTRRQYF. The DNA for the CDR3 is TGTGCCAGCAGAGACACCGGGACTAGACGGCAGTACTTC. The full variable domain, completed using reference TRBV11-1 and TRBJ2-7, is EAEVAQSPRYKITEKSQAVAFWCDPISGHATLYWYRQILGQGPELLVQFQDESVVDDSQLPKDRFSAERLKGVDSTLKIQPAELGDSAMYLCASRDTGTRRQYFGPGTRLTVT.

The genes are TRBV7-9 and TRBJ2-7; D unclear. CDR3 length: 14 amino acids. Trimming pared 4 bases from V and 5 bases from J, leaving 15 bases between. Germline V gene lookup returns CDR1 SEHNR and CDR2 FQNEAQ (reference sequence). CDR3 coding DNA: TGTGCCAGCAGCTCCCTACATGTCGAGGACGAGCAGTACTTC. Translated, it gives CASSSLHVEDEQYF.

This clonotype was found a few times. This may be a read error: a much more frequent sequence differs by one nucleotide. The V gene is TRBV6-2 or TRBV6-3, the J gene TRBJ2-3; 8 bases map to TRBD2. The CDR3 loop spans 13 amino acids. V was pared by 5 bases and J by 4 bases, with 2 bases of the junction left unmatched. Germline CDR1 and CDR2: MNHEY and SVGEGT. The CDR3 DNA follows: TGTGCCAGCAGTGAGCGGGAGCCAGATACGCAGTATTTT. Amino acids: CASSEREPDTQYF.

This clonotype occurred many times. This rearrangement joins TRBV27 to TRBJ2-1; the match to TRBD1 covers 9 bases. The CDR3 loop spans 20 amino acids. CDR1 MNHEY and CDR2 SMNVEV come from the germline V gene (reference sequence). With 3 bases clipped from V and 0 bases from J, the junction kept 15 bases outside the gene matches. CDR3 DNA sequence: TGTGCCAGCAGTTTGGGGAGCCCGGGACAGGGAGGTAACTCCTACAATGAGCAGTTCTTC. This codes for CASSLGSPGQGGNSYNEQFF.

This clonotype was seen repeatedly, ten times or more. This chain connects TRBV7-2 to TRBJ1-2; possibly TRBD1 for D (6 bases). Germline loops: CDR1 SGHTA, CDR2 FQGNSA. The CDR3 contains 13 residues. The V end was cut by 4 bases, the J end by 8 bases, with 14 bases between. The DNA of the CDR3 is TGTGCCAGCAGCTACACCTCAGGGGAAGGCTACACCTTC. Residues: CASSYTSGEGYTF.

In DNA form, the CDR3 reads TGTGCCATCATGGGGGGCCCCGAGGCCTCCTACAATGAGCAGTTCTTC. Its protein is CAIMGGPEASYNEQFF. The V gene is TRBV10-3, the J gene TRBJ2-1; D is tentatively TRBD1 or TRBD2 (6 bases each). The CDR3 consists of 16 residues. V lost 7 bases and J lost 0, with 16 bases in between. The germline gives CDR1 ENHRY, CDR2 SYGVKD.

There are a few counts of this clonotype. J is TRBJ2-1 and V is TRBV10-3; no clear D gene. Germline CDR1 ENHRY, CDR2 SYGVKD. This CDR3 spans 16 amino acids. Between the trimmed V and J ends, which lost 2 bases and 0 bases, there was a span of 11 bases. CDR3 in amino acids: CAISERARSSYNEQFF. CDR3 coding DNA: TGTGCCATCAGTGAGAGGGCGCGAAGCTCCTACAATGAGCAGTTCTTC.

The CDR3 reads CSADPSGDTQYF. The CDR3 DNA reads TGCAGTGCCGATCCGAGCGGCGATACGCAGTATTTT. J is TRBJ2-3 and V is TRBV20-1, with TRBD2 as a possible D gene (5 bases). Germline lookup yields CDR1 DFQATT and CDR2 SNEGSKA (reference sequence). Trimming removed 6 bases at V and 6 bases at J, with 13 bases between. The CDR3 is 12 residues long.

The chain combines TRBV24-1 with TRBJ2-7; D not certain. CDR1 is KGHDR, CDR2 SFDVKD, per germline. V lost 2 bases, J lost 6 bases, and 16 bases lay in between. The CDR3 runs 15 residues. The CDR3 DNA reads TGTGCCACCAGTGATTCCCTGGAAGATACGGGCGAGCAGTACTTC. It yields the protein CATSDSLEDTGEQYF.